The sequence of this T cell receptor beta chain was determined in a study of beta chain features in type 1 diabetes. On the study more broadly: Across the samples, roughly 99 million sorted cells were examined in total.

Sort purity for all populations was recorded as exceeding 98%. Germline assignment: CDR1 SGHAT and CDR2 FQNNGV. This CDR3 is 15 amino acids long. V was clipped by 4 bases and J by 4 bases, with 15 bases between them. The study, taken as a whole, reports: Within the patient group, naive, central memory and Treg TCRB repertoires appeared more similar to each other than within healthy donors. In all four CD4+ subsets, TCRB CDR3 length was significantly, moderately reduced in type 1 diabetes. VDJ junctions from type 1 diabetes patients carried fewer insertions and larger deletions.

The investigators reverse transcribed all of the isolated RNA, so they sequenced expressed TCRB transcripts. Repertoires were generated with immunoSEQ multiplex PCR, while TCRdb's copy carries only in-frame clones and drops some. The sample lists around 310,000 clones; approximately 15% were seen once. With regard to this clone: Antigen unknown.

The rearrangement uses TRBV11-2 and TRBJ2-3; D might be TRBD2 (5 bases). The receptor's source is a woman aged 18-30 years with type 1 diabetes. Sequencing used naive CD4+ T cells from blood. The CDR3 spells CASSWRAPRADTQYF. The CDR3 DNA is TGTGCCAGCAGCTGGCGGGCCCCGCGGGCAGATACGCAGTATTTT.